A single sample is the source of the 25 T cell receptor beta chains below, sequenced in a study of cytotoxic CD8 clonotypes in ibrutinib-treated CLL (dated by TCRdb to about 2021). Reading the label with the study, this specimen's time point is: progressive disease on ibrutinib. Libraries were made using the immunoSEQ multiplex PCR assay. What TCRdb holds here is the immuneACCESS table cut down to in-frame rearrangements. Part of the clones is not present; checked against another copy, under half of the missing clones reflect an unresolved V gene, and the others are unexplained. The sample has nearly 300,000 clones on record, around 76% of them singletons. Clones ranked in the top ten supply approximately 5.1% of the sample. Sequencing was performed on PBMCs, taken at disease progression, from a patient treated with ibrutinib. Source of these receptors: a human donor with chronic lymphocytic leukemia.

CDR3 sequence reads: CASSYYRGFASNEQYF. CDR3 DNA sequence: TGTGCCAGCAGCTACTACAGGGGGTTCGCTAGCAACGAGCAGTACTTC. This rearrangement joins TRBV16 to TRBJ2-7; 8 nucleotides line up with TRBD1. This CDR3 is built from 16 residues. CDR1 is KGHSY and CDR2 is FQNENV in the germline V gene. Germline trimming cut 5 bases from V and 5 bases from J; bases unmatched to any gene: 14.

In nucleotides, the CDR3 is TGTGCCAGCAGCTTGGGGAAGCTGTTTAGGCTAAATGACTATGGCTACACCTTC. This encodes CASSLGKLFRLNDYGYTF. V and J are TRBV5-4 and TRBJ1-2; D remains unclear. V was trimmed by 0 bases and J by 3 bases, leaving 21 bases between them. The CDR3 length is 18 residues. Germline CDR1 SGHNT, CDR2 YYREEE (reference sequence).

The table lists this clone with a few counts. This rearrangement joins TRBV6-5 to TRBJ2-1, with D hard to call. This CDR3 has 13 amino acids. V shed 5 bases and J shed 5 bases, with 10 bases lying between them. Germline assignment: CDR1 MNHEY and CDR2 SVGAGI. CDR3 sequence: CASSPVRDNEQFF. CDR3 nucleotides: TGTGCCAGCAGTCCGGTCCGGGACAATGAGCAGTTCTTC.

This chain links TRBV5-4 with TRBJ2-1; D possibly corresponds to TRBD2 (5 bases). Germline V gene data show CDR1 as SGHNT and CDR2 as YYREEE (reference sequence). V was pared by 4 bases and J by 7 bases, with 18 bases between. CDR3 length: 15 amino acids. CDR3 amino acids: CASSHLSGGGNEQFF. Here the CDR3 DNA reads TGTGCCAGCAGCCACTTAAGCGGAGGTGGAAATGAGCAGTTCTTC.

This chain joins TRBV19 and TRBJ2-3; D might be TRBD1 (6 bases). V was pared by 5 bases and J by 4 bases, with 13 bases between. The CDR3 consists of 14 residues. The germline V gene has CDR1 LNHDA and CDR2 SQIVND (reference sequence). The CDR3 DNA reads as TGTGCCAGTAGTTTCCGGGACATTCCAGATACGCAGTATTTT. Its translation: CASSFRDIPDTQYF.

This clone occurred a few times. The V gene is TRBV9, the J gene TRBJ2-3, with 7 bases identical to TRBD1. The CDR3 has 16 amino acids. V was pared by 3 bases and J by 7 bases, with 14 bases of the junction left unmatched. Germline V CDR1 and CDR2: SGDLS, YYNGEE. CDR3 protein: CASSATGAHRGNTQYF. For the CDR3, the DNA is TGTGCCAGCAGCGCAACAGGGGCCCATAGGGGGAATACGCAGTATTTT.

The genes are TRBV29-1 and TRBJ2-7; D remains ambiguous. Germline CDR1 is SQVTM and CDR2 is ANQGSEA. The CDR3 is 12 residues long. V was cut by 5 bases and J by 0 bases, with 8 bases left in between. The DNA of the CDR3 is TGCAGCGTTACACTGAACTCCTACGAGCAGTACTTC. This gives the protein CSVTLNSYEQYF.

V is TRBV6-1 and J is TRBJ1-5; D gene unclear. CDR3 size: 13 residues. Trimming took off 6 bases at V and 1 base at J, with 7 bases between the two ends. From germline, CDR1 is MNHNS and CDR2 SASEGT. The CDR3 loop is CASSRPSNQPQHF. CDR3 in DNA: TGTGCCAGCAGCCGACCGAGCAATCAGCCCCAGCATTTT.

CDR3 residues: CASSLLAGSYNEQFF. Here the CDR3 DNA reads TGCGCCAGCAGCTTGTTGGCGGGGAGCTACAATGAGCAGTTCTTC. V and J are TRBV5-1 and TRBJ2-1; tentative D call: TRBD2 (6 bases). CDR3 length: 15 amino acids. V lost 1 base and J lost 3, with 11 bases in between. The germline gives CDR1 SGHRS, CDR2 YFSETQ.

The chain carries TRBV4-2 and TRBJ2-1; 7 bases fit TRBD2. Germline CDR1 LGHNA, CDR2 YNFKEQ. With V trimmed by 4 bases and J by 5 bases, 8 bases remained unmatched. The CDR3 runs to 15 residues. The CDR3 loop reads CASSPAGVRDNEQFF. As DNA, the CDR3 is TGTGCCAGCAGCCCGGCGGGAGTTCGCGACAATGAGCAGTTCTTC.

The J gene is TRBJ1-2, the V gene TRBV5-1, with D possibly matching TRBD1 (5 bases). Germline assignment: CDR1 SGHRS and CDR2 YFSETQ. Trimming took 1 base from V and 2 from J, leaving 12 bases between them. This CDR3 region has 15 residues. The CDR3 bases are TGCGCCAGCAGCTTGATGTTTCCAGGGAACTATGGCTACACCTTC. Encoded protein: CASSLMFPGNYGYTF. The whole variable domain, filled in from reference TRBV5-1 and TRBJ1-2, reads KAGVTQTPRYLIKTRGQQVTLSCSPISGHRSVSWYQQTPGQGLQFLFEYFSETQRNKGNFPGRFSGRQFSNSRSEMNVSTLELGDSALYLCASSLMFPGNYGYTFGSGTRLTVV.

For the CDR3, the DNA is TGTGCCAGCAGTCCCCTTTGGGATAATTCACCCCTCCACTTT. Protein product: CASSPLWDNSPLHF. The chain has TRBV27 and TRBJ1-6; D gene uncertain. CDR3 size: 14 residues. CDR1 and CDR2 (germline): MNHEY, SMNVEV (reference sequence). V was cut by 5 bases and J by 5 bases, with 10 bases left in between.

The V and J genes are TRBV6-5 and TRBJ1-2, with D tentatively TRBD1 (6 bases). CDR1 is MNHEY and CDR2 is SVGAGI in the germline V gene. The V and J ends lost 4 bases and 8 bases respectively, with 8 bases between them. This CDR3 is built from 11 residues. CDR3 nucleotide sequence: TGTGCCAGCAGTTGGAGGGGGGGCTACACCTTC. Translating gives CASSWRGGYTF.

This chain uses TRBV6-5 with TRBJ2-1, with D possibly being TRBD1 or TRBD2 (5 bases each). Germline values: CDR1 MNHEY, CDR2 SVGAGI. The CDR3 extends over 14 amino acids. Deletions cut 2 bases from V and 9 bases from J, with 14 bases between. The CDR3: CASSYIRESGEQFF. Written as DNA, the CDR3 is TGTGCCAGCAGTTACATCAGGGAGAGTGGTGAGCAGTTCTTC.

The J gene is TRBJ2-3, the V gene TRBV10-1, with TRBD2 identical over 9 bases. This CDR3 has 17 residues. J was trimmed by 4 bases and V by 4 bases; bases with no gene match: 12. Germline V gene data show CDR1 as WNHNN and CDR2 as SYGVQD (reference sequence). The CDR3 DNA reads as TGCGCCAGCAGTGGGGAAAGACTAGCGGAGCCCCCAGATACGCAGTATTTT. Residues: CASSGERLAEPPDTQYF.

The rearrangement links TRBV2 to TRBJ2-2; D might be TRBD2 (6 bases). The CDR3 runs 15 residues. Germline assignment: CDR1 SNHLY and CDR2 FYNNEI. Trimming stripped 2 bases from V and 6 bases from J, with 13 bases between. This CDR3 is CASSESGASPGELFF. CDR3 nucleotides: TGTGCCAGCAGTGAATCGGGAGCTAGCCCCGGGGAGCTGTTTTTT. The full variable domain, rest sourced from reference TRBV2 and TRBJ2-2, is EPEVTQTPSHQVTQMGQEVILRCVPISNHLYFYWYRQILGQKVEFLVSFYNNEISEKSEIFDDQFSVERPDGSNFTLKIRSTKLEDSAMYFCASSESGASPGELFFGEGSRLTVL.

This clone was counted only a few times. This rearrangement joins TRBV15 to TRBJ2-5; 10 bases match TRBD1. With 0 bases clipped from V and 4 bases from J, the junction kept 5 bases outside the gene matches. The V gene's germline CDR1 is LNHNV and CDR2 YYDKDF (reference sequence). This CDR3 spans 16 amino acids. In DNA form, the CDR3 reads TGTGCCACCAGCAGAGACGGGACAGGGGATGGAGAGACCCAGTACTTC. Its translation: CATSRDGTGDGETQYF.

This chain uses TRBV28 with TRBJ2-7, with 9 bases fitting TRBD2. Germline CDR1 MDHEN, CDR2 SYDVKM. This CDR3 region has 17 residues. The trim removed 2 bases at V and 2 bases at J, leaving 10 bases unmatched. CDR3 DNA sequence: TGTGCCAGCAGTTTACCCCAGATTGGCGGGAGGGCCTACGAGCAGTACTTC. Translating gives CASSLPQIGGRAYEQYF.

This clone was recorded only once. CDR3 amino acids: CASGLDLTKLGRSSYNEQFF. The CDR3 nucleotides read TGTGCTAGTGGTTTGGACCTGACGAAACTGGGCAGGAGCTCCTACAATGAGCAGTTCTTC. The chain uses TRBV12-5 and TRBJ2-1, with D uncertain. Germline V gene data show CDR1 as LGHNT and CDR2 as FRNRAP. The ends were cut back, 1 base at V and 0 bases at J, with 22 bases in the middle. This CDR3 spans 20 amino acids.

The V and J genes are TRBV9 and TRBJ2-5, with a weak D call TRBD2 (6 bases). Germline lookup yields CDR1 SGDLS and CDR2 YYNGEE. With 4 bases removed from V and 5 bases from J, the gap between germline ends came to 18 bases. The CDR3 runs 15 residues. CDR3 protein: CASSPRSGGGETQYF. CDR3 sequence (DNA): TGTGCCAGCAGCCCCCGGTCGGGCGGAGGGGAGACCCAGTACTTC.

The J gene is TRBJ1-5, the V gene TRBV27; 10 nucleotides match TRBD1. Germline trimming cut 5 bases from V and 1 base from J; bases unmatched to any gene: 8. CDR3 size: 17 residues. CDR1 is MNHEY, CDR2 SMNVEV, per germline (reference sequence). The CDR3, as DNA: TGTGCCAGCAGTCCAGGGACAGGGGCCGTAAGCAATCAGCCCCAGCATTTT. Its protein product is CASSPGTGAVSNQPQHF.

The chain carries TRBV29-1 and TRBJ2-7; 12 bases agree with TRBD1. This CDR3 is built from 15 residues. V lost 1 base and J lost 6; bases outside the gene matches: 7. Germline V gene data show CDR1 as SQVTM and CDR2 as ANQGSEA. CDR3 nucleotide sequence: TGCAGCGTTGAAGCGTGGGACAGGGGGCCTAGCGAGCAGTACTTC. This encodes CSVEAWDRGPSEQYF.

This clone was observed once. The CDR3 DNA reads as TGCGCCAGCAGCTCCTCCCTCGGGGCCAGGAATGAAAAACTGTTTTTT. Amino acid sequence: CASSSSLGARNEKLFF. The genes are TRBV5-1 and TRBJ1-4; possible D gene TRBD1, 5 bases. CDR3 length equals 16 residues. From germline, CDR1 is SGHRS and CDR2 YFSETQ. Trimming took 3 bases from V and 5 from J, leaving 17 bases between them.

The chain employs TRBV6-1 and TRBJ1-5, with D tentatively TRBD1 (5 bases). The CDR3 runs to 17 residues. The germline CDR1 and CDR2 sequences are MNHNS and SASEGT. V gave up 4 bases and J gave up 6 bases, with 22 bases separating them. In DNA, the CDR3 is TGTGCCAGCAGTGGGCGCGGCGGCAGGGTAGTTGGTCAGCCCCAGCATTTT. Translation: CASSGRGGRVVGQPQHF.

The V gene is TRBV2, the J gene TRBJ2-6, with D tentatively TRBD1 or TRBD2 (5 bases each). Trimming cost V 2 bases and J 0 bases, with 8 bases left between them. Germline V lookup: CDR1 SNHLY, CDR2 FYNNEI. This CDR3 has 16 residues. The CDR3: CASSETGASGANVLTF. In DNA, the CDR3 is TGTGCCAGCAGTGAAACCGGGGCCTCTGGGGCCAACGTCCTGACTTTC.